The clone carrying this T cell receptor (beta chain) turned up a few times. Per the original methods: Nucleated cell counts were estimated from reference gene primer amplification. Profiled with immunoSEQ multiplex PCR; TCRdb holds only in-frame clones, not every one. V, J and clone size are taken as reported in that table, and D and trimming were inferred from the DNA itself. The sample shows some 200,000 clones, 81% of them seen only once. This specimen comes from a study of blood T cell repertoires in COVID-19. Study-wide background: The samples span acute and convalescent COVID-19 from the United States, Italy and Spain. The cDNA or gDNA used as material had been derived from T cells, B-cell-depleted T cells, or PBMCs.

This CDR3 region has 14 residues. Germline V CDR1 and CDR2: MNHEY, SMNVEV (reference sequence). The ends were cut back, 3 bases at V and 2 bases at J, with 11 bases in the middle. Source material: PBMCs or T cells enriched from blood (not recorded which). V and J are TRBV27 and TRBJ2-7; D gene unclear. This sequence was found in a woman between 45 and 65 years old with acute COVID-19. This CDR3 is CASSFYGKAYEQYF. CDR3 nucleotide sequence: TGTGCCAGCAGTTTTTATGGCAAAGCCTACGAGCAGTACTTC.